These T cell receptor beta chains were read from a single sample in a study of Ad26.COV2.S vaccination and SARS-CoV-2 variants. Clones were read by immunoSEQ multiplex PCR, and TCRdb kept only the in-frame ones, dropping some. The repertoire holds some 320,000 clones, with about 86% as singletons. This material consisted of peripheral blood, taken in a trial of Ad26.COV2.S vaccine versus placebo. These receptor sequences come from a person between 18 and 60 years old who received the Ad26.COV2.S COVID-19 vaccine or a placebo. Each CDR3 is given with its conserved first and last residue. D genes are given only for firm matches. The size field is filled for only some rows; it gives once, few, many or a size class.

CDR3nt: TGCGCCAGCAGCTCCGGGACTAGCGGGGGGCAGAAGACCCAGTACTTC
CDR3aa: CASSSGTSGGQKTQYF
d_gene: TRBD2
abundance: once
j_gene: TRBJ2-5
v_gene: TRBV5-1

CDR3nt: TGTGCCAGCAGCTTCGGGGGCACGCTAGCCAAAAACATTCAGTACTTC
CDR3aa: CASSFGGTLAKNIQYF
d_gene: NA
abundance: NA
j_gene: TRBJ2-4
v_gene: TRBV5-4

CDR3nt: TGTGCCAGCAGAAACACTCTCCGGGCAGGGGGTGGCTACACCTTC
CDR3aa: CASRNTLRAGGGYTF
d_gene: TRBD1
abundance: once
j_gene: TRBJ1-2
v_gene: TRBV6-5

CDR3nt: TGCAGCGTTGGGGGATCGGACGATCAGCCCCAGCATTTT
CDR3aa: CSVGGSDDQPQHF
d_gene: NA
abundance: NA
j_gene: TRBJ1-5
v_gene: TRBV29-1

CDR3nt: TGTGCCAGTAGTCTCCAACGGGGCAACAGCTATGGCTACACCTTC
CDR3aa: CASSLQRGNSYGYTF
d_gene: NA
abundance: NA
j_gene: TRBJ1-2
v_gene: TRBV19

CDR3nt: TGTGCCAGCAGCTTAGGACAGGGGGTCAATGAGCAGTTCTTC
CDR3aa: CASSLGQGVNEQFF
d_gene: TRBD1
abundance: NA
j_gene: TRBJ2-1
v_gene: TRBV7-9

CDR3nt: TGTGCCAGCAGCGTAGGTATTAGCCCGTCGTCCTACGAGCAGTACTTC
CDR3aa: CASSVGISPSSYEQYF
d_gene: NA
abundance: NA
j_gene: TRBJ2-7
v_gene: TRBV9

CDR3nt: TGTGCCAGCAGCCGGTCCACTGAAGCTTTCTTT
CDR3aa: CASSRSTEAFF
d_gene: NA
abundance: NA
j_gene: TRBJ1-1
v_gene: TRBV4-2

CDR3nt: TGTGCCAGCAGCGTACGCGACAGGGAGGCCGGGGAGCTGTTTTTT
CDR3aa: CASSVRDREAGELFF
d_gene: NA
abundance: once
j_gene: TRBJ2-2
v_gene: TRBV9

CDR3nt: TGTGCCAGCAGCCCGGCAGGCGGCTCGGCGAACACTGAAGCTTTCTTT
CDR3aa: CASSPAGGSANTEAFF
d_gene: NA
abundance: NA
j_gene: TRBJ1-1
v_gene: TRBV3-1/TRBV3-2

CDR3nt: TGTGCCAGCAGTGCGAGACAAACTAACTATGGCTACACCTTC
CDR3aa: CASSARQTNYGYTF
d_gene: NA
abundance: once
j_gene: TRBJ1-2
v_gene: TRBV25-1

CDR3nt: TGCGCCAGCAGCTTCGAGTGGAACACTGAAGCTTTCTTT
CDR3aa: CASSFEWNTEAFF
d_gene: NA
abundance: NA
j_gene: TRBJ1-1
v_gene: TRBV5-1

CDR3nt: TGTGCCAGCAGTTGGGGACAGGGAGGCAATTCACCCCTCCACTTT
CDR3aa: CASSWGQGGNSPLHF
d_gene: TRBD1
abundance: NA
j_gene: TRBJ1-6
v_gene: TRBV3-1/TRBV3-2

CDR3nt: TGTGCCAGCAGTTGGGACAGGAGCAATCAGCCCCAGCATTTT
CDR3aa: CASSWDRSNQPQHF
d_gene: TRBD1
abundance: NA
j_gene: TRBJ1-5
v_gene: TRBV6-5

CDR3nt: TGTGCCAGCAGCGCCCGGGGCACCTTAGGCACAGATACGCAGTATTTT
CDR3aa: CASSARGTLGTDTQYF
d_gene: NA
abundance: NA
j_gene: TRBJ2-3
v_gene: TRBV9

CDR3nt: TGTGCCAGCCTTAAGGGAGGCAGAAACACCATATATTTT
CDR3aa: CASLKGGRNTIYF
d_gene: NA
abundance: NA
j_gene: TRBJ1-3
v_gene: TRBV28

CDR3nt: TGTGCCAGCCGGACCCTTGAAGCTTTCTTT
CDR3aa: CASRTLEAFF
d_gene: NA
abundance: NA
j_gene: TRBJ1-1
v_gene: TRBV21-1